One sample yielded the 26 T cell receptor beta chains listed below, sequenced in a study of CD8 T cells in Susac syndrome. Reverse transcription of about 0.5 to 1 ug RNA was performed with random hexamers. TCRdb independently ran MiXCR on the immunoSEQ multiplex PCR reads; one entry per CDR3 protein. The table records about 240,000 distinct CDR3 sequences, 90% to 97% of them present only once. The sequenced sample consisted of CD4+ T cells from PBMCs. These receptors were taken from a human donor with Susac syndrome.

The CDR3 reads CSASPAGGRDYGYTF. CDR3 coding DNA: TGCAGTGCTAGCCCGGCGGGGGGGAGGGACTATGGCTACACCTTC. The chain couples TRBV20-1 to TRBJ1-2; perhaps TRBD1 as D (5 bases). The V and J ends lost 3 bases and 3 bases respectively, with 17 bases between them. Germline CDR1 and CDR2: DFQATT and SNEGSKA (reference sequence). This CDR3 is built from 15 residues.

The chain uses TRBV9 and TRBJ1-1, with 7 positions matching TRBD1. CDR1 is SGDLS, CDR2 YYNGEE, per germline. The CDR3 covers 20 residues. J was trimmed by 9 bases and V by 4 bases; bases with no gene match: 30. This chain's CDR3 is CASSPSVRGRGINGTLQAFF. CDR3 DNA: TGTGCCAGCAGCCCCTCGGTAAGGGGGCGCGGAATTAACGGGACCCTTCAAGCTTTCTTT.

The CDR3 sequence is CASSQTGQPQHF. The CDR3 DNA is TGTGCCAGCAGTCAAACAGGTCAGCCCCAGCATTTT. The chain recombines TRBV12-3 or TRBV12-4 with TRBJ1-5; TRBD1 is a possible D gene (5 bases). The CDR3 loop spans 12 amino acids. V lost 5 bases and J lost 6, with 8 bases in between.

This clonotype was counted a few times. CDR3 sequence: CASRRGAGDKNIQYF. CDR3 nucleotides: TGTGCCAGCAGACGGGGCGCGGGGGACAAAAACATTCAGTACTTC. The chain employs TRBV28 and TRBJ2-4; 7 nucleotides align to TRBD2. CDR1 is MDHEN and CDR2 is SYDVKM in the germline V gene. The CDR3 extends over 15 amino acids. J lost 3 bases, V lost 6 bases, and 8 bases had no gene match.

The genes are TRBV3-1 and TRBJ2-7, with a tentative D call TRBD1 (5 bases). The CDR3 length is 15 residues. Germline V gene lookup returns CDR1 LGHDT and CDR2 YNNKEL (reference sequence). V was pared by 3 bases and J by 3 bases, with 15 bases between. The CDR3 nucleotides are TGTGCCAGCAGCCAGGGCAGGGCCGCGATCTACGAGCAGTACTTC. Amino acid sequence: CASSQGRAAIYEQYF.

The genes are TRBV10-3 and TRBJ2-3; 8 bases fit TRBD2. The J segment lost 6 bases and the V segment lost 4 bases, leaving 6 bases of the junction unmatched. Germline V gene data show CDR1 as ENHRY and CDR2 as SYGVKD. The CDR3 totals 14 residues. CDR3 sequence: CAISAQAGEDTQYF. The DNA for the CDR3 is TGTGCCATCAGTGCCCAAGCGGGAGAGGATACGCAGTATTTT.

CDR3 residues: CASSLSAGRGLGEQFF. CDR3 sequence (DNA): TGCGCCAGCAGCTTGTCGGCAGGGAGGGGTCTAGGTGAGCAGTTCTTC. The chain joins TRBV5-1 to TRBJ2-1; the match to TRBD2 covers 7 bases. Germline loops: CDR1 SGHRS, CDR2 YFSETQ. The CDR3 length is 16 residues. The ends lost 1 base at V and 9 bases at J; junction bases unmatched: 13.

This chain connects TRBV15 to TRBJ2-7; D is possibly TRBD2 (5 bases). V lost 0 bases and J lost 3, with 12 bases in between. The germline V gene encodes CDR1 LNHNV and CDR2 YYDKDF (reference sequence). The CDR3 sequence is 15 residues long. DNA of the CDR3: TGTGCCACCAGCAGAGAACGAGGAGGAGGCTACGAGCAGTACTTC. Translation gives CATSRERGGGYEQYF.

The chain is built from TRBV12-3 or TRBV12-4 and TRBJ2-4; 7 bases agree with TRBD1. This CDR3 comprises 13 residues. The V segment lost 7 bases and the J segment 8 bases; nucleotides outside the gene matches: 8. The DNA for the CDR3 is TGTGCCAGCACTGACAGGGTCGGAGACATTCAGTACTTC. Translation: CASTDRVGDIQYF.

This chain joins TRBV7-9 and TRBJ2-2, with 7 bases matching TRBD1. Germline V gene lookup returns CDR1 SEHNR and CDR2 FQNEAQ (reference sequence). Germline trimming cut 3 bases from V and 0 bases from J; bases unmatched to any gene: 4. CDR3 size: 16 residues. The chain's CDR3 is CASSFTGQTNTGELFF. CDR3 in DNA: TGTGCCAGCAGCTTTACGGGACAGACGAACACCGGGGAGCTGTTTTTT.

The CDR3 DNA reads TGCAGTGCTAGAGGTGGAAGAGAGACCCAGTACTTC. Protein: CSARGGRETQYF. The chain is built from TRBV20-1 and TRBJ2-5, with D unclear. V was pared by 1 base and J by 4 bases, with 7 bases between. Germline values: CDR1 DFQATT, CDR2 SNEGSKA (reference sequence). The CDR3 spans 12 residues.

The chain joins TRBV19 to TRBJ1-2; D perhaps matches TRBD1 (5 bases). The V end was cut by 7 bases, the J end by 4 bases, with 10 bases between. The CDR3 is made up of 12 amino acids. Germline CDR1 is LNHDA and CDR2 is SQIVND (reference sequence). This chain's CDR3 is CASTSRGYGYTF. The CDR3 nucleotides read TGTGCCAGTACCTCGAGGGGCTATGGCTACACCTTC.

The J gene is TRBJ1-2, the V gene TRBV12-3 or TRBV12-4; D is unresolved. The CDR3 is 13 amino acids. V gave up 2 bases and J gave up 4 bases, with 8 bases separating them. The CDR3 DNA reads as TGTGCCAGCAGTTTAATGGCCAGCTATGGCTACACCTTC. It specifies CASSLMASYGYTF.

The chain employs TRBV5-1 and TRBJ2-5; D gene ambiguous. This CDR3 comprises 11 residues. The ends were cut back, 7 bases at V and 4 bases at J, with 8 bases in the middle. Germline loops: CDR1 SGHRS, CDR2 YFSETQ. This CDR3 is CASGPRETQYF. The CDR3 nucleotides read TGCGCCAGCGGCCCAAGAGAGACCCAGTACTTC.

The chain links TRBV4-2 to TRBJ1-1; TRBD1 matches 7 bases. Germline V gives CDR1 LGHNA, CDR2 YNFKEQ. The V and J ends lost 7 bases and 2 bases, in that order; junction bases with no gene match: 7. This CDR3 is built from 14 residues. CDR3 residues: CASTPTGFNTEAFF. The CDR3 coding sequence is TGTGCCAGCACTCCGACAGGGTTTAACACTGAAGCTTTCTTT.

The V call is TRBV6-7, the J call TRBJ2-5; D is unclear. TRBV6-7 is assigned to the ORF class and has an uncertain function. The germline V and J ends were trimmed by 8 bases and 5 bases, with 12 bases remaining between them. This CDR3 contains 12 residues. The CDR3 nucleotides read TGTGCCAGCTTGCAGAGCCGGGAGACCCAGTACTTC. Translated, it gives CASLQSRETQYF.

J is TRBJ2-7 and V is TRBV9; tentatively, D is TRBD1 (6 bases). CDR1 and CDR2 (germline): SGDLS, YYNGEE. The germline V and J ends were trimmed by 0 bases and 5 bases, with 15 bases remaining between them. CDR3 length: 15 amino acids. CDR3 in DNA: TGTGCCAGCAGCGTAGTGCCAGGGGCAAGGGACGAGCAGTACTTC. Residues: CASSVVPGARDEQYF.

The chain uses TRBV9 and TRBJ2-7; unclear D gene. Trimming left V 4 bases short and J 5 bases short, with 10 bases between. The CDR3 has 12 residues. The V gene's germline CDR1 is SGDLS and CDR2 YYNGEE. CDR3 in DNA: TGTGCCAGCAGCCGAGAACCAGACGAGCAGTACTTC. Protein: CASSREPDEQYF.

The chain uses TRBV6-5 and TRBJ2-3; D unclear. Germline assignment: CDR1 MNHEY and CDR2 SVGAGI. Trimming stripped 2 bases from V and 3 bases from J, with 9 bases between. The CDR3 sequence is 14 residues long. CDR3 sequence: CASSYGLETDTQYF. CDR3 nucleotide sequence: TGTGCCAGCAGTTACGGGCTAGAGACAGATACGCAGTATTTT.

The J gene is TRBJ1-1, the V gene TRBV27; D not certain. Per germline, CDR1 MNHEY and CDR2 SMNVEV (reference sequence). CDR3 size: 13 residues. V was cut by 9 bases and J by 6 bases, with 17 bases left in between. The CDR3 loop is CASSRSLIAEAFF. CDR3 DNA: TGTGCCAGTAGTCGGAGCCTAATCGCTGAAGCTTTCTTT.

J is TRBJ2-4 and V is TRBV19; 7 nucleotides line up with TRBD2. V was pared by 6 bases and J by 0 bases, with 5 bases of the junction left unmatched. The CDR3 spans 15 residues. CDR1 and CDR2 (germline): LNHDA, SQIVND (reference sequence). The CDR3 sequence is CASSRDYLAKNIQYF. CDR3 coding DNA: TGTGCCAGTAGCAGGGACTATCTAGCCAAAAACATTCAGTACTTC.

This sequence joins TRBV29-1 and TRBJ2-5; D is possibly TRBD1 or TRBD2 (5 bases each). Germline V lookup: CDR1 SQVTM, CDR2 ANQGSEA. The CDR3 consists of 15 residues. V lost 2 bases and J lost 4, with 17 bases in between. This chain's CDR3 is CSVERGKITGETQYF. In DNA, the CDR3 is TGCAGCGTTGAACGGGGCAAAATTACGGGAGAGACCCAGTACTTC.

V is TRBV20-1 and J is TRBJ2-1; 8 bases are a match to TRBD2. From germline, CDR1 is DFQATT and CDR2 SNEGSKA (reference sequence). The CDR3 covers 15 residues. Trimming at V came to 5 bases and at J to 3 bases, leaving 9 bases not matched to a gene. The CDR3: CSAGGALAGYNEQFF. The CDR3 DNA is TGCAGTGCTGGCGGGGCGCTAGCGGGCTACAATGAGCAGTTCTTC.

The chain combines TRBV29-1 with TRBJ2-3, with D possibly TRBD1 on 6 matching bases. The CDR3 consists of 14 residues. The germline V gene encodes CDR1 SQVTM and CDR2 ANQGSEA. V gave up 8 bases and J gave up 0 bases, with 15 bases separating them. In nucleotides, the CDR3 is TGCAGCCAAAACAGGGTCTCGAGCACAGATACGCAGTATTTT. Its protein product is CSQNRVSSTDTQYF.

V usage is TRBV19 and J usage is TRBJ2-5; 8 bases line up with TRBD2. Germline CDR1 and CDR2: LNHDA and SQIVND (reference sequence). CDR3 size: 13 residues. The ends lost 9 bases at V and 4 bases at J; junction bases unmatched: 7. CDR3 residues: CARGSGIPETQYF. The DNA of the CDR3 is TGTGCCAGAGGTAGCGGGATTCCAGAGACCCAGTACTTC.

The chain joins TRBV12-5 to TRBJ2-3; possible D gene TRBD2, 5 bases. Trimming took 8 bases from V and 4 from J, leaving 22 bases between them. This CDR3 contains 16 residues. Germline V gives CDR1 LGHNT, CDR2 FRNRAP. The CDR3 loop is CASRAGVRLGPDTQYF. DNA of the CDR3: TGTGCTAGTAGGGCCGGGGTTCGCCTAGGTCCAGATACGCAGTATTTT.